The T cell receptor (beta chain) described here comes from a study of cytomegalovirus exposure and HLA in healthy donors. The wider study: The use of the same platform for the 130 or so validation repertoires and the 550 to 850 first-cohort repertoires was reported by a later analysis. Overall study results and limits: Specific recognition of CMV antigens was confirmed in vitro for three chains (all CMV-associated). The study put under 200 TCR beta chains on its list as cytomegalovirus-associated.

Measured with immunoSEQ multiplex PCR; TCRdb has only the in-frame clones, and not every one. The table lists some 110,000 clones, 85% to 95% of them singletons. Regarding this clone: Its antigen is not known.

This clonotype originated in a woman under 30 in good health and CMV-seronegative. The specimen was PBMCs.

CDR3 in DNA: TGTGCCAGCAGCTCCACTGGGGGCGGCCACTATGGCTACACCTTC. It specifies CASSSTGGGHYGYTF. The chain is built from TRBV5-4 and TRBJ1-2, with a tentative D call TRBD1 (6 bases). This CDR3 is built from 15 residues. The germline V and J ends were trimmed by 3 bases and 3 bases, with 15 bases remaining between them. Germline V CDR1 and CDR2: SGHNT, YYREEE (reference sequence).